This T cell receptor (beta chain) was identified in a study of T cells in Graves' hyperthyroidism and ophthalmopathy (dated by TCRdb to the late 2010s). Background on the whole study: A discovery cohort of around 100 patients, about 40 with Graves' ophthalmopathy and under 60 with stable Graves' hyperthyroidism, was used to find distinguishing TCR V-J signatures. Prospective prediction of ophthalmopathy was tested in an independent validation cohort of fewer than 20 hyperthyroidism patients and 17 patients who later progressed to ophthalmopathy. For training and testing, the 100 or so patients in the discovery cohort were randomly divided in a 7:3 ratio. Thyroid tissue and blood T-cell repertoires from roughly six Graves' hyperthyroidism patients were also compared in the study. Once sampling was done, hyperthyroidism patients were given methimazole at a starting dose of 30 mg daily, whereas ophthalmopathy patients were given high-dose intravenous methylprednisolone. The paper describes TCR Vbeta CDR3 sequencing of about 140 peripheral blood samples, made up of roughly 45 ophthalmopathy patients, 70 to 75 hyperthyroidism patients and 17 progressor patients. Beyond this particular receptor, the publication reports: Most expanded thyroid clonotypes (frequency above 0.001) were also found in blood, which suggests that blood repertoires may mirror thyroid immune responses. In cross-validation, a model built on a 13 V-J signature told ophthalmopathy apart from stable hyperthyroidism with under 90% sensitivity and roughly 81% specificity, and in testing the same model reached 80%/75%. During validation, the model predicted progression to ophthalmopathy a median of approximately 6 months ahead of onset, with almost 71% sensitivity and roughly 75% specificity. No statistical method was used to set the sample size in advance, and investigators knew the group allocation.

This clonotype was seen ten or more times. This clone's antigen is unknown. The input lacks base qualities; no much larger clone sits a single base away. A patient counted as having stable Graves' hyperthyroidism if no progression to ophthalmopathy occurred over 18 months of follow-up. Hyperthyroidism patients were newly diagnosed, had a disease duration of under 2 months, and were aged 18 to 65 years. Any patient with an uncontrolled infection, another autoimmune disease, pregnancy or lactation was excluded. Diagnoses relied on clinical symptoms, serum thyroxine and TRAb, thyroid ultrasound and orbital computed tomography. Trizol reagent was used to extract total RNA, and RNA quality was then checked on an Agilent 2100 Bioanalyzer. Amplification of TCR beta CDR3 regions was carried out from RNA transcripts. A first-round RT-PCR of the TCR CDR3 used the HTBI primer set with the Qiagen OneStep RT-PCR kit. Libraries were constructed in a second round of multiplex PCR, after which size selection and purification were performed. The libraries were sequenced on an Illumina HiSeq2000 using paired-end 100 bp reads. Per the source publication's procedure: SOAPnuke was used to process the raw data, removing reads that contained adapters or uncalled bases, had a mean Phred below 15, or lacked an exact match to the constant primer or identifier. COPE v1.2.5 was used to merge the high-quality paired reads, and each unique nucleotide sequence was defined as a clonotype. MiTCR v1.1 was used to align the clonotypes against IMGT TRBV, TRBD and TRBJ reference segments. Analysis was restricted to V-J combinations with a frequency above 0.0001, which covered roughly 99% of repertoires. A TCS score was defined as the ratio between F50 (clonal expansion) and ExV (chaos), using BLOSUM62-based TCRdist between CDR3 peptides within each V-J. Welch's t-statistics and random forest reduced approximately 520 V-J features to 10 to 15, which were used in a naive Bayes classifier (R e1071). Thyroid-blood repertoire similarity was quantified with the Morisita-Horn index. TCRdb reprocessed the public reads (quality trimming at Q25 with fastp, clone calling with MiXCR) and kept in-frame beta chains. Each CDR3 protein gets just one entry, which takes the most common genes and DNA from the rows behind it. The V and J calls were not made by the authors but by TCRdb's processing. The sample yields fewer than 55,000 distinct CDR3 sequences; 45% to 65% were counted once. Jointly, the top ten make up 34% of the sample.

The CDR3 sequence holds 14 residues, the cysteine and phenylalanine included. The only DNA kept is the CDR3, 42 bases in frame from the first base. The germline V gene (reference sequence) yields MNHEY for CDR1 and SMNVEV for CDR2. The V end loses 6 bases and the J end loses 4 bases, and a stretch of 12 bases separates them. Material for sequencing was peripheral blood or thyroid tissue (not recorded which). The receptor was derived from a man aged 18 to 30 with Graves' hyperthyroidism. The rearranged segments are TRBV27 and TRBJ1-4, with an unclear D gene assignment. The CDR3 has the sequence CASRPGSFNEKLFF. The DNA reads TGTGCCAGCAGACCCGGGTCCTTTAATGAAAAACTGTTTTTT.